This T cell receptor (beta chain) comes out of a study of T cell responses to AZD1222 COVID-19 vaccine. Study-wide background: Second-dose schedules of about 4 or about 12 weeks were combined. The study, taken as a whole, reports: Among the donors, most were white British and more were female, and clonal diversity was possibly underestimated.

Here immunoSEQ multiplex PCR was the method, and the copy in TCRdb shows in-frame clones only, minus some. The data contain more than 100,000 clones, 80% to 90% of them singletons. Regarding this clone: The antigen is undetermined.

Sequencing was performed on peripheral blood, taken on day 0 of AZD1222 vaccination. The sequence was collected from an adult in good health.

In DNA, the CDR3 is TGTGCCAGCAGTGATTGGACGGCTAATTCACCCCTCCACTTT. The encoded protein is CASSDWTANSPLHF. The V and J genes are TRBV2 and TRBJ1-6; no clear D gene. This CDR3 region has 14 residues. Germline CDR1 and CDR2: SNHLY and FYNNEI. The V end was cut by 3 bases, the J end by 6 bases, with 9 bases between. The variable domain in full, completed from reference TRBV2 and TRBJ1-6, reads EPEVTQTPSHQVTQMGQEVILRCVPISNHLYFYWYRQILGQKVEFLVSFYNNEISEKSEIFDDQFSVERPDGSNFTLKIRSTKLEDSAMYFCASSDWTANSPLHFGNGTRLTVT.